The clone carrying this TCR beta chain was observed at least ten times. No antigen is known for it. The V end was cut by 3 bases, the J end by 7 bases, with 13 bases between. The length of the CDR3 is 14 residues. Germline values: CDR1 MDHEN, CDR2 SYDVKM. These data come from a study of regulatory T cells in long-lasting Graves disease. Library construction for TCR beta used iRepertoire HTBI primers and Arm-PCR of CDR3 regions. MiXCR, run by TCRdb on the multiplex PCR reads, gives a single entry per CDR3 protein. The sample contains 350,000 to 550,000 distinct CDR3 sequences, about 15% of which appear only once. Broader study findings: It was peripheral blood alone, not thyroid tissue, that was studied.

Time point in this sample: newly diagnosed GD, antithyroid drugs for less than 3 months. The TCR library was made from RNA that had been extracted from PBMCs in TRIzol. Blood from the periphery, approximately 8.5 milliliters in all, was drawn into EDTA tubes. This sample also appeared in a second study, on T cells in Graves' hyperthyroidism and ophthalmopathy.

The rearrangement joins TRBV28 to TRBJ2-1, with D perhaps TRBD2 (6 bases). The specimen comprised peripheral blood mononuclear cells (PBMCs), sampled at new diagnosis, from a patient treated with antithyroid drugs. This clonotype was sampled from a woman in her twenties or thirties with Graves disease. The CDR3 DNA sequence: TGTGCCAGCAGTTTTAGCGGTAGGGTTAATGAGCAGTTCTTC. Translating gives CASSFSGRVNEQFF.